Listed here are 2 T cell receptor beta chains from one sample, sequenced in a study of blood T cells in healthy people across ages. A J-beta primer mix and a sample-barcoded 5' primer were used in a second PCR of about 6 to 12 cycles. TCRdb fed the 5' RACE reads into MiXCR, producing one record per CDR3 protein. Of some 760,000 distinct CDR3 sequences listed, roughly 25% are singletons. These data also featured in a second study, about T cells of mothers and their children.

Sequencing used blood. The receptors shown here come from a boy between 10 and 17 years old in good health.

The V and J genes are TRBV5-1 and TRBJ2-1, with 13 bases that match TRBD2. Per the germline V gene, CDR1 is SGHRS and CDR2 is YFSETQ. This CDR3 contains 16 residues. V trimming: 7 bases; J trimming: 6 bases; junction bases outside the gene matches: 10. CDR3 coding DNA: TGCGCCAGCCAACGGACTAGCGGGGGCCTCCTCAATGAGCAGTTCTTC. This codes for CASQRTSGGLLNEQFF. The full variable domain, its missing parts supplied by reference TRBV5-1 and TRBJ2-1, is KAGVTQTPRYLIKTRGQQVTLSCSPISGHRSVSWYQQTPGQGLQFLFEYFSETQRNKGNFPGRFSGRQFSNSRSEMNVSTLELGDSALYLCASQRTSGGLLNEQFFGPGTRLTVL.

This chain uses TRBV7-8 with TRBJ1-4; 7 bases line up with TRBD1. The germline CDR1 and CDR2 sequences are SGHVS and FQNEAQ. There are 16 residues in the CDR3. J was trimmed by 1 base and V by 3 bases; bases with no gene match: 5. CDR3 sequence (DNA): TGTGCCAGCAGCTTCCTTCAGGGGGAAACTAATGAAAAACTGTTTTTT. It yields the protein CASSFLQGETNEKLFF.